Below, 11 T cell receptor beta chains from the same sample are listed, as sequenced in a study of T-cell memory formation after mild COVID-19. TCRdb independently ran MiXCR on the 5' RACE reads; one entry per CDR3 protein. The sample lists 400,000 to 500,000 distinct CDR3 sequences; under 20% were seen once. The sample taken for sequencing was PBMCs or a T cell subset sorted from them (not recorded which). Every receptor here comes from a man younger than 30 who had mild COVID-19 (a few samples of this study predate the infection). Cell type and time point are not known.

V gene TRBV28 combines with J gene TRBJ2-7; D perhaps matches TRBD2 (6 bases). The CDR3 runs 14 residues. Germline V gene sequence: CDR1 MDHEN, CDR2 SYDVKM. Trimming stripped 5 bases from V and 4 bases from J, with 15 bases between. The CDR3 sequence is CASSPPSGLYEQYV. The CDR3 bases are TGTGCCAGCAGTCCGCCGTCGGGACTTTACGAGCAGTACGTC.

This clonotype was seen more than once but under ten times. The CDR3 bases are TGTGCCAGCAGCCCGCCTAGCGGGAGCTACAATGAGCAGTTCTTC. It codes for CASSPPSGSYNEQFF. This sequence joins TRBV7-9 and TRBJ2-1; 10 bases line up with TRBD2. CDR1 and CDR2 from the germline V gene are SEHNR and FQNEAQ (reference sequence). V lost 5 bases, J lost 3 bases, and 4 bases stayed unmatched. The length of the CDR3 is 15 residues.

There are a few counts of this clonotype. V gene TRBV18 combines with J gene TRBJ1-2, with 9 bases matching TRBD1. V shed 4 bases and J 7 bases; nucleotides not matched to a gene: 13. Germline CDR1 reads KGHSH; CDR2 reads LQKENI. The CDR3 extends over 16 amino acids. DNA for the CDR3: TGTGCCAGCTCACTAGGACAGGGGACTGAGCATTTTGGCTACACCTTC. Its translation is CASSLGQGTEHFGYTF.

CDR3 in amino acids: CASSLAVAGGTGELFF. CDR3 DNA sequence: TGCGCCAGCAGCTTGGCCGTAGCGGGAGGGACCGGGGAGCTGTTTTTT. The chain combines TRBV5-1 with TRBJ2-2; 11 bases match TRBD2. V dropped 0 bases and J dropped 5; count of bases not matched to a gene: 3. Germline-derived CDR1 and CDR2 are SGHRS and YFSETQ. The CDR3 length is 16 residues.

The J gene is TRBJ2-5, the V gene TRBV5-1, with a possible D match to TRBD1 (6 bases). Trimming shortened V by 4 bases and J by 2 bases, and 18 bases separated the two germline ends. CDR3 length equals 16 residues. Per the germline V gene, CDR1 is SGHRS and CDR2 is YFSETQ. CDR3 DNA: TGCGCCAGCAGCCCGATGTGGGGTGGACAGCAAGAGACCCAGTACTTC. Encoded protein: CASSPMWGGQQETQYF.

V and J are TRBV12-5 and TRBJ2-3; no definite D call. The CDR3 covers 13 residues. Looked up from germline, CDR1 is LGHNT and CDR2 is FRNRAP. V was cut by 0 bases and J by 6 bases, with 7 bases left in between. CDR3 nucleotide sequence: TGTGCTAGTGGTTTGGTAGTTGCCGATACGCAGTATTTT. This translates into CASGLVVADTQYF. The whole variable domain, remainder taken from reference TRBV12-5 and TRBJ2-3, is DARVTQTPRHKVTEMGQEVTMRCQPILGHNTVFWYRQTMMQGLELLAYFRNRAPLDDSGMPKDRFSAEMPDATLATLKIQPSEPRDSAVYFCASGLVVADTQYFGPGTRLTVL.

This clonotype was seen at least ten times. The chain joins TRBV4-3 to TRBJ2-1, with a tentative D call TRBD2 (6 bases). Trimming took off 1 base at V and 7 bases at J, with 8 bases between the two ends. This CDR3 is 13 amino acids long. The germline V gene encodes CDR1 LGHNA and CDR2 YSLEER. The CDR3 DNA reads TGCGCCAGCAGCCAAGTGGGGGGAAATGAGCAGTTCTTC. Encoded protein: CASSQVGGNEQFF.

This clonotype was found many times. The gene calls are TRBV10-3 and TRBJ1-4, with 8 bases aligning to TRBD1. V dropped 6 bases and J dropped 5; count of bases not matched to a gene: 5. Germline V gives CDR1 ENHRY, CDR2 SYGVKD. The CDR3 is 14 residues long. The CDR3: CAIRPGQDNEKLFF. DNA for the CDR3: TGTGCCATCAGACCGGGACAGGACAATGAAAAACTGTTTTTT.

The chain uses TRBV29-1 and TRBJ2-1, with 9 bases aligning to TRBD2. Germline V CDR1 and CDR2: SQVTM, ANQGSEA. This CDR3 has 20 residues. Trimming took 7 bases from V and 0 from J; bases not matched to a gene: 22. Here the CDR3 reads CSATGSLRLLAGSSYNEQFF. The DNA of the CDR3 is TGCAGCGCGACAGGGTCCCTTAGACTTCTAGCGGGGAGCTCCTACAATGAGCAGTTCTTC.

The table lists this clonotype with many counts. The genes are TRBV29-1 and TRBJ2-7; D is unresolved. The germline V gene encodes CDR1 SQVTM and CDR2 ANQGSEA. V lost 4 bases, J lost 1 base, and 5 bases lay in between. This CDR3 is 11 amino acids long. In DNA, the CDR3 is TGCAGCGTTGTACGGTCCTACGAGCAGTACTTC. Amino acid sequence: CSVVRSYEQYF.

The chain employs TRBV5-1 and TRBJ2-2; no firm D call. Germline-derived CDR1 and CDR2 are SGHRS and YFSETQ. The CDR3 spans 14 residues. V shed 4 bases and J shed 4 bases, with 11 bases lying between them. Written as DNA, the CDR3 is TGCGCCAGCAGCATCCTCGGGTCCACCGGGGAGCTGTTTTTT. It specifies CASSILGSTGELFF.